This T cell receptor (beta chain) emerged from a study of shared clonotypes between healthy human individuals. The CDR3 spans 13 residues. Germline V gene sequence: CDR1 SGHVS, CDR2 FNYEAQ. The ends were cut back, 5 bases at V and 1 base at J, with 8 bases in the middle. Each cell subset's genomic DNA was divided evenly among several immunoSEQ plates. Generated by immunoSEQ multiplex PCR, the TCRdb table keeps only in-frame clones and is missing some. The sample holds 850,000 to 1,200,000 clones; around four fifths are singletons and the top ten take 1.4% to 1.5%. The study's findings and limits: What limited the represented genetic and exposure-history diversity was the small number of donors.

Regarding this clone: Its antigen is as yet unknown.

The chain has TRBV7-6 and TRBJ2-5; D may be TRBD1 (6 bases). The receptor's source is a man between 18 and 35 years old in good health. The sequencing input was memory CD4+ T cells sorted from blood. This sample's subset: CD45RA-negative fraction. CDR3 in DNA: TGTGCCAGCAGCGGGACATTCCAAGAGACCCAGTACTTC. Translating it yields CASSGTFQETQYF. Variable domain in full (rest from reference TRBV7-6 and TRBJ2-5): GAGVSQSPRYKVTKRGQDVALRCDPISGHVSLYWYRQALGQGPEFLTYFNYEAQQDKSGLPNDRFSAERPEGSISTLTIQRTEQRDSAMYRCASSGTFQETQYFGPGTRLLVL.